A single T cell receptor (beta chain) is shown here with its context. V was cut by 4 bases and J by 3 bases, with 12 bases left in between. The CDR3 runs to 14 residues. CDR1 is GTSNPN, CDR2 SVGIG, per germline (reference sequence). The data belong to a study of technical replicates of blood from a few donors. Measured with immunoSEQ multiplex PCR; TCRdb has only the in-frame clones, and not every one. The table shows roughly 80,000 clones, with approximately 94% occurring only once. The rearrangement uses TRBV30 and TRBJ1-4, with D hard to call. The specimen was T cells isolated from PBMCs. The sequence derives from a human donor in good health. In nucleotides, the CDR3 is TGTGCCTGGAACCGAGGCCGCTCTAATGAAAAACTGTTTTTT. Protein product: CAWNRGRSNEKLFF.